The source of this T cell receptor beta chain is a study of early T cells in non-severe SARS-CoV-2 infection. V shed 7 bases and J shed 6 bases, with 18 bases lying between them. The CDR3 is 13 residues long. Per the germline V gene, CDR1 is SQVTM and CDR2 is ANQGSEA. This clonotype has just a few counts. Individual cDNA molecules each received unique molecular identifiers attached to them. From the 5' RACE reads, TCRdb called clonotypes with MiXCR, one entry per CDR3 protein. The table shows about 79,000 distinct CDR3 sequences, with around 13% occurring only once. Sequences were obtained from whole blood. The chain is built from TRBV29-1 and TRBJ1-1, with D possibly matching TRBD1 (6 bases). The origin of this receptor is an adult who was a healthcare worker with PCR-confirmed SARS-CoV-2 infection or an uninfected control (not recorded which). This chain's CDR3 is CSGDRGLGAEAFF. Written as DNA, the CDR3 is TGCAGCGGGGACCGGGGGCTGGGCGCTGAAGCTTTCTTT.